The TCR beta chain described here comes from a study of blood T cells in healthy people across ages. Germline V CDR1 and CDR2: SGHRS, YFSETQ. The germline V and J ends were trimmed by 1 base and 3 bases, with 13 bases remaining between them. The CDR3 runs to 15 residues. The use of a sample-barcoded 5' primer and a J-beta primer mix characterized a second PCR of roughly 6 to 12 cycles. TCRdb re-called the 5' RACE reads through MiXCR, storing one row per CDR3 protein. In the table there are approximately 800,000 distinct CDR3 sequences, 35% to 40% of which are singletons. The chain has TRBV5-1 and TRBJ1-1, with D possibly TRBD1 on 6 matching bases. The sequenced sample consisted of blood. The sequence was collected from a man aged 18 to 30 in good health. The CDR3 DNA reads as TGCGCCAGCAGCTTGCTAAGGGCAGGGGACACTGAAGCTTTCTTT. It yields the protein CASSLLRAGDTEAFF.